The 6 T cell receptor beta chains presented below share a single source sample, sequenced in a study of neurological immune-mediated disorders. TCRdb processed the 5' RACE reads anew with MiXCR; each CDR3 protein has one entry. Found here are more than 25,000 distinct CDR3 sequences, less than 5% of them singletons; the top ten hold around 25%. The sample consisted of CD4+ T cells from blood. These receptors all come from a woman aged 35 to 49 in good health.

This clonotype was observed at least ten times. This CDR3 reads CASMSTLGPRGVTDTQYF. The CDR3 DNA reads as TGCGCCAGCATGTCCACCCTCGGACCGAGAGGGGTTACAGATACGCAGTATTTT. The chain is built from TRBV10-2 and TRBJ2-3; either TRBD1 or TRBD2 may supply D (5 bases each). The CDR3 spans 18 residues. V lost 7 bases to trimming and J lost 3 bases, with 26 bases between them. Germline values: CDR1 WSHSY, CDR2 SAAADI.

This clonotype was seen many times. CDR3 in DNA: TGTGCCAGCAGGGGTAGCGGGAATTTTGATACGAGGCAGTACTTC. Encoded protein: CASRGSGNFDTRQYF. V gene TRBV28 combines with J gene TRBJ2-7, with TRBD2 matching 8 bases. Germline loops: CDR1 MDHEN, CDR2 SYDVKM. The CDR3 covers 15 residues. V shed 6 bases, J shed 9 bases, and the junction held 16 bases outside the gene matches. Combining the CDR3 with reference TRBV28 and TRBJ2-7 gives the whole variable domain DVKVTQSSRYLVKRTGEKVFLECVQDMDHENMFWYRQDPGLGLRLIYFSYDVKMKEKGDIPEGYSVSREKKERFSLILESASTNQTSMYLCASRGSGNFDTRQYFGPGTRLTVT.

There are many counts of this clonotype. This sequence joins TRBV10-3 and TRBJ1-1; D is undetermined. Germline CDR1 reads ENHRY; CDR2 reads SYGVKD. The CDR3 totals 15 residues. V lost 3 bases and J 0 bases, leaving 11 bases between the germline ends. The CDR3 DNA is TGTGCCATCAGTGATCGTCGGAACATGAACACTGAAGCTTTCTTT. As protein: CAISDRRNMNTEAFF.

At least ten counts were recorded for this clonotype. The chain links TRBV6-5 to TRBJ1-2; TRBD1 is a possible D gene (5 bases). V lost 6 bases and J lost 4, with 15 bases in between. CDR3 length equals 14 residues. CDR1 and CDR2 from the germline V gene are MNHEY and SVGAGI. CDR3 bases: TGTGCCAGCAGCCTAACTGCCGGGGCCTATGGCTACACCTTC. Protein product: CASSLTAGAYGYTF.

This clonotype was detected ten times or more. The chain is built from TRBV5-1 and TRBJ2-2; D possibly corresponds to TRBD1 (6 bases). V lost 5 bases and J lost 1, with 12 bases in between. There are 15 residues in the CDR3. Germline CDR1 SGHRS, CDR2 YFSETQ. CDR3 in DNA: TGCGCCAGCAGTACGGGACACGGGAACACCGGGGAGCTGTTTTTT. It translates to CASSTGHGNTGELFF.

This clonotype has ten or more counts. This rearrangement joins TRBV5-1 to TRBJ2-7; weak D call: TRBD2 (6 bases). The germline V and J ends were trimmed by 1 base and 2 bases, with 13 bases remaining between them. Germline CDR1 is SGHRS and CDR2 is YFSETQ. This CDR3 comprises 15 residues. This chain's CDR3 is CASSLTPGAPYEQYF. The DNA for the CDR3 is TGCGCCAGCAGCTTGACTCCGGGAGCCCCCTACGAGCAGTACTTC.